This T cell receptor beta chain was identified in a study of cytotoxic CD8 clonotypes in ibrutinib-treated CLL. Generated by immunoSEQ multiplex PCR, the TCRdb table keeps only in-frame clones and is missing some. The data hold roughly 180,000 clones, with roughly four fifths observed a single time. V shed 7 bases and J shed 1 base, with 13 bases lying between them. Germline lookup yields CDR1 MNHEY and CDR2 SMNVEV (reference sequence). The CDR3 sequence is 15 residues long. This clone was seen a few times. The sample here was PBMCs, taken after 24 months of ibrutinib treatment. The chain joins TRBV27 to TRBJ2-2; unclear D gene. This receptor was taken from a human donor with chronic lymphocytic leukemia. In nucleotides, the CDR3 is TGTGCCAGCAAACGATGGACGGTGAACACCGGGGAGCTGTTTTTT. Translation gives CASKRWTVNTGELFF.